The 9 T cell receptor beta chains below all came from one sample that was sequenced in a study of T-cell reconstitution after alpha-beta-depleted transplantation in children. Unique molecular identifiers were used in preparing the TCRbeta library. A single record per CDR3 protein comes from TCRdb applying MiXCR to the PCR reads. Here the sample spans roughly 490,000 distinct CDR3 sequences, approximately 10% being singletons. This material consisted of PBMCs, mostly from graft donor cells, taken 180 days after TCRalphabeta/CD19-depleted stem cell transplant. The origin of the receptors is a female patient between 2 and 15 years old who had a stem cell transplant for aplastic anemia, so the T cells may come from the graft donor.

The V and J genes are TRBV4-3 and TRBJ2-5; D remains ambiguous. The ends were cut back, 0 bases at V and 2 bases at J, with 10 bases in the middle. Germline CDR1 LGHNA, CDR2 YSLEER. This CDR3 has 15 residues. CDR3 bases: TGCGCCAGCAGCCAAGATGTGCGGCTGCAAGAGACCCAGTACTTC. It translates to CASSQDVRLQETQYF.

The rearrangement joins TRBV6-2 or TRBV6-3 to TRBJ2-1, with 11 bases matching TRBD2. Germline CDR1 is MNHEY and CDR2 is SVGEGT. The CDR3 is made up of 18 amino acids. V was pared by 6 bases and J by 8 bases, with 18 bases of the junction left unmatched. The CDR3 region has the DNA TGTGCCAGCAGCCCCGAGCCCGTACTAGCGGGAGTCGGGGATGAGCAGTTCTTC. Protein product: CASSPEPVLAGVGDEQFF.

The chain joins TRBV7-2 to TRBJ2-1, with D possibly TRBD1 on 6 matching bases. The CDR3 extends over 17 amino acids. V was shortened by 4 bases and J by 9 bases, with 25 bases between the two germline ends. Germline loops: CDR1 SGHTA, CDR2 FQGNSA. This chain's CDR3 is CASSSLAGTIISSEQFF. In DNA, the CDR3 is TGTGCCAGCAGCTCCCTTGCCGGGACAATTATATCCAGTGAGCAGTTCTTC.

The genes are TRBV28 and TRBJ2-7; TRBD2 matches at 8 bases. The V gene's germline CDR1 is MDHEN and CDR2 SYDVKM. This CDR3 is built from 15 residues. V shed 6 bases and J 4 bases; nucleotides not matched to a gene: 11. CDR3: CASRDSSGLVYEQYF. The CDR3 DNA reads TGTGCCAGCAGAGATTCCTCGGGACTAGTTTACGAGCAGTACTTC.

The gene calls are TRBV28 and TRBJ1-6; D might be TRBD1 (6 bases). This CDR3 has 15 residues. CDR1 is MDHEN, CDR2 SYDVKM, per germline. Trimming removed 2 bases at V and 3 bases at J, with 8 bases between. The CDR3 DNA reads TGTGCCAGCAGTTTAGGGGGCCGCTATAATTCACCCCTCCACTTT. It yields the protein CASSLGGRYNSPLHF.

The chain links TRBV28 to TRBJ1-2; D is perhaps TRBD1 (6 bases). Per germline, CDR1 MDHEN and CDR2 SYDVKM. V lost 8 bases and J 1 base, leaving 17 bases between the germline ends. The CDR3 loop spans 15 amino acids. As DNA, the CDR3 is TGTGCCAGCGACCGCCCGGGCAGGGGTAACTATGGCTACACCTTC. Residues: CASDRPGRGNYGYTF.

V gene TRBV10-3 combines with J gene TRBJ2-5, with D maybe TRBD1 (5 bases). The germline CDR1 and CDR2 sequences are ENHRY and SYGVKD. The length of the CDR3 is 14 residues. V was pared by 2 bases and J by 1 base, with 8 bases between. The chain's CDR3 is CAISERQLQETQYF. In nucleotides, the CDR3 is TGTGCCATCAGTGAGCGACAGCTCCAAGAGACCCAGTACTTC.

This clonotype was counted between two and nine times. V usage is TRBV25-1 and J usage is TRBJ2-7; 14 bases agree with TRBD2. This CDR3 is built from 17 residues. Per germline, CDR1 MGHDK and CDR2 SYGVNS. The trim removed 6 bases at V and 1 base at J, leaving 8 bases unmatched. The CDR3 bases are TGTGCCAGCAGGGACGCGGGACTAGCGGGAGAGTCCTACGAGCAGTACGTC. It translates to CASRDAGLAGESYEQYV.

V and J are TRBV20-1 and TRBJ2-1, with D hard to call. The CDR3 totals 13 residues. Trimming left V 3 bases short and J 6 bases short, with 12 bases between. CDR1 is DFQATT, CDR2 SNEGSKA, per germline (reference sequence). The DNA of the CDR3 is TGCAGTGCTAGGACTTACAGAGGCAATGAGCAGTTCTTC. Encoded protein: CSARTYRGNEQFF.